Below are 27 T cell receptor beta chains sequenced from a single sample in a study of shared clonotypes between healthy human individuals. Here immunoSEQ multiplex PCR was the method, and the copy in TCRdb shows in-frame clones only, minus some. The table shows about 1 million clones, with around 76% occurring only once. The sample consisted of memory CD4+ T cells sorted from blood. Subset: CD45RA-negative fraction. The receptor source for this set is a man between 18 and 29 years old in good health.

The rearrangement links TRBV18 to TRBJ2-2, with D unresolved. The CDR3 loop spans 12 amino acids. Germline-derived CDR1 and CDR2 are KGHSH and LQKENI. The V gene lost 6 bases and the J gene lost 5 bases, with 7 bases spanning the gap. This chain's CDR3 is CASSTLTGELFF. CDR3 bases: TGTGCCAGCTCCACCCTAACCGGGGAGCTGTTTTTT.

The V and J genes are TRBV5-6 and TRBJ2-2, with 7 nucleotides matching TRBD1. Trimming removed 4 bases from V and 8 bases from J; junction bases left unmatched: 11. CDR1 is SGHDT, CDR2 YYEEEE, per germline. The length of the CDR3 is 15 residues. The CDR3 DNA reads as TGTGCCAGCAGCGTCTCTACAGGGGTTGCGGGGGAGCTGTTTTTT. Translating gives CASSVSTGVAGELFF.

This chain connects TRBV10-3 to TRBJ2-1, with TRBD2 matching 8 bases. The germline V gene encodes CDR1 ENHRY and CDR2 SYGVKD. This CDR3 comprises 16 residues. V trimming: 3 bases; J trimming: 4 bases; junction bases outside the gene matches: 8. CDR3 in amino acids: CAISELSGSMYNEQFF. The CDR3 DNA follows: TGTGCCATCAGTGAATTGAGCGGGAGTATGTACAATGAGCAGTTCTTC.

This chain joins TRBV5-1 and TRBJ2-2; the D gene is possibly TRBD1 (6 bases). Looked up from germline, CDR1 is SGHRS and CDR2 is YFSETQ. The length of the CDR3 is 16 residues. The germline V and J ends were trimmed by 1 base and 5 bases, with 15 bases remaining between them. CDR3: CASSLSLGTHTGELFF. The CDR3, as DNA: TGCGCCAGCAGCTTGTCCTTAGGGACACATACCGGGGAGCTGTTTTTT.

The V and J genes are TRBV4-3 and TRBJ2-7; D gene unclear. Trimming shortened V by 1 base and J by 7 bases, and 14 bases separated the two germline ends. This CDR3 comprises 14 residues. Germline CDR1 reads LGHNA; CDR2 reads YSLEER. CDR3 in amino acids: CASSQVQRSAEQYF. The DNA for the CDR3 is TGCGCCAGCAGCCAAGTTCAACGTTCGGCGGAGCAGTACTTC.

The genes are TRBV19 and TRBJ1-5; D possibly corresponds to TRBD1 (5 bases). Trimming took off 5 bases at V and 13 bases at J, with 18 bases between the two ends. CDR1 and CDR2 from the germline V gene are LNHDA and SQIVND (reference sequence). This CDR3 is 13 amino acids long. The CDR3 nucleotides read TGTGCCAGTAGTCGGGGGTCGGGGTCCACGCAGCATTTT. It encodes CASSRGSGSTQHF.

For this clone: Other nucleotide sequences in the sample specify the same CDR3. The rearrangement uses TRBV20-1 and TRBJ2-7; the D is unclear. CDR1 and CDR2 from the germline V gene are DFQATT and SNEGSKA (reference sequence). The V gene lost 3 bases and the J gene lost 1 base, with 4 bases spanning the gap. CDR3 length: 11 residues. The CDR3 DNA follows: TGCAGTGCTAGCGGGTCCTACGAGCAGTACTTC. Its translation: CSASGSYEQYF.

This clone came up once. The chain is built from TRBV7-8 and TRBJ2-1, with TRBD2 matching 13 bases. This CDR3 comprises 16 residues. The V and J ends lost 5 bases and 6 bases, in that order; junction bases with no gene match: 7. The germline V gene has CDR1 SGHVS and CDR2 FQNEAQ. CDR3 nucleotides: TGTGCCAGCAGCCCCGGGACTAGCGGGACTGTCAATGAGCAGTTCTTC. Its protein product is CASSPGTSGTVNEQFF.

The chain is built from TRBV19 and TRBJ2-3; perhaps D is TRBD1 or TRBD2 (6 bases each). CDR3 length: 15 residues. CDR1 and CDR2 (germline): LNHDA, SQIVND (reference sequence). V lost 5 bases, J lost 1 base, and 13 bases lay in between. The CDR3 protein is CASSAMEGGTDTQYF. CDR3 nucleotides: TGTGCCAGTAGTGCGATGGAGGGGGGCACAGATACGCAGTATTTT.

The chain recombines TRBV6-5 with TRBJ1-2; TRBD1 is a possible D gene (5 bases). The CDR3 has 14 amino acids. Trimming shortened V by 6 bases and J by 6 bases, and 17 bases separated the two germline ends. Germline V gives CDR1 MNHEY, CDR2 SVGAGI. The CDR3 sequence is CASRNRRPHDGYTF. The CDR3 DNA sequence: TGTGCCAGCAGGAACAGGCGACCGCACGATGGCTACACCTTC.

The rearrangement uses TRBV19 and TRBJ1-2; 9 bases agree with TRBD1. Germline CDR1 LNHDA, CDR2 SQIVND (reference sequence). Germline trimming cut 5 bases from V and 0 bases from J; bases unmatched to any gene: 4. The CDR3 is 15 residues long. CDR3 DNA sequence: TGTGCCAGTAGTTTGTGGACAGGGGCTAACTATGGCTACACCTTC. Residues: CASSLWTGANYGYTF. The complete variable domain, with remaining parts taken from reference TRBV19 and TRBJ1-2, reads DGGITQSPKYLFRKEGQNVTLSCEQNLNHDAMYWYRQDPGQGLRLIYYSQIVNDFQKGDIAEGYSVSREKKESFPLTVTSAQKNPTAFYLCASSLWTGANYGYTFGSGTRLTVV.

This clone was seen once. The V and J genes are TRBV6-1 and TRBJ1-6; D is perhaps TRBD1 (5 bases). Germline CDR1 and CDR2: MNHNS and SASEGT. The CDR3 sequence is 15 residues long. With 4 bases removed from V and 10 bases from J, the gap between germline ends came to 17 bases. CDR3 sequence: CASSVGQTINSPLHF. The CDR3 DNA reads as TGTGCCAGCAGTGTCGGACAAACGATTAACTCACCCCTCCACTTT.

This rearrangement joins TRBV29-1 to TRBJ1-1; a weak D match, TRBD1 (6 bases). V dropped 4 bases and J dropped 5 bases, with 17 bases sitting between them. CDR1 is SQVTM, CDR2 ANQGSEA, per germline. The CDR3 length is 14 residues. The CDR3 loop is CSVGGGSIRTEAFF. DNA of the CDR3: TGCAGCGTTGGGGGGGGCTCCATCAGGACTGAAGCTTTCTTT.

This clone was counted once. V usage is TRBV18 and J usage is TRBJ1-3, with D possibly TRBD1 on 6 matching bases. The CDR3 length is 14 residues. V lost 3 bases and J 5 bases, leaving 11 bases between the germline ends. CDR1 is KGHSH, CDR2 LQKENI, per germline. CDR3 loop: CASSPLDSRNTIYF. CDR3 nucleotides: TGTGCCAGCTCACCTTTGGACAGCCGAAACACCATATATTTT.

This rearrangement joins TRBV5-1 to TRBJ2-5; no reliable D call. The CDR3 is 15 residues long. The V end lost 0 bases, the J end lost 2 bases, and 11 bases lay between the germline ends. From germline, CDR1 is SGHRS and CDR2 YFSETQ. CDR3 DNA sequence: TGCGCCAGCAGCTTGGCCGTTATCGATCAAGAGACCCAGTACTTC. Its translation is CASSLAVIDQETQYF.

The V and J genes are TRBV5-1 and TRBJ2-1; 8 bases are shared with TRBD1. The CDR3 runs 13 residues. V lost 2 bases and J lost 9; bases outside the gene matches: 4. Per the germline V gene, CDR1 is SGHRS and CDR2 is YFSETQ. CDR3 protein: CASSFGQGVEQFF. CDR3 nucleotide sequence: TGCGCCAGCAGCTTCGGACAGGGTGTTGAGCAGTTCTTC.

As for this clone: The same CDR3 can be traced to other DNA sequences in this sample. J is TRBJ1-1 and V is TRBV5-1; D is undetermined. This CDR3 contains 15 residues. V was clipped by 0 bases and J by 5 bases, with 14 bases between them. The germline V gene encodes CDR1 SGHRS and CDR2 YFSETQ. This chain's CDR3 is CASSLEGQAGTEAFF. CDR3 bases: TGCGCCAGCAGCTTGGAGGGCCAGGCGGGGACTGAAGCTTTCTTT.

This clone was recorded only once. The V and J genes are TRBV9 and TRBJ1-6, with TRBD1 as a possible D gene (6 bases). V was pared by 3 bases and J by 7 bases, with 14 bases between. This CDR3 region has 15 residues. CDR1 and CDR2 from the germline V gene are SGDLS and YYNGEE. CDR3 sequence: CASSAGTIRNSPLHF. The CDR3 nucleotides read TGTGCCAGCAGCGCCGGGACAATTCGCAATTCACCCCTCCACTTT.

A note on this clone: The same CDR3 is also encoded by other DNA sequences in this sample. The chain joins TRBV2 to TRBJ2-7; the match to TRBD1 covers 9 bases. In germline, CDR1 is SNHLY, CDR2 FYNNEI. V lost 5 bases to trimming and J lost 2 bases; unmatched junction nucleotides: 4. The length of the CDR3 is 14 residues. CDR3 nucleotide sequence: TGTGCCAGCAGTAGGGGACAGGGACCCTACGAGCAGTACTTC. Translated: CASSRGQGPYEQYF.

This clone appeared a single time. The chain carries TRBV5-1 and TRBJ1-4, with TRBD1 as a possible D gene (5 bases). Trimming took 2 bases from V and 10 from J, leaving 18 bases between them. The CDR3 totals 15 residues. CDR1 and CDR2 (germline): SGHRS, YFSETQ. The CDR3 DNA is TGCGCCAGCAGCTTAGGAGGGGCGCGAGTCGTAAAACTGTTTTTT. Translation gives CASSLGGARVVKLFF.

CDR3 amino acids: CSASTGGVSAFF. In nucleotides, the CDR3 is TGCAGCGCCTCGACAGGGGGCGTATCAGCTTTCTTT. This sequence joins TRBV29-1 and TRBJ1-1, with TRBD1 matching over 10 bases. Trimming removed 7 bases from V and 10 bases from J; junction bases left unmatched: 9. The CDR3 totals 12 residues. Germline V gives CDR1 SQVTM, CDR2 ANQGSEA.

This chain connects TRBV29-1 to TRBJ2-3, with a weak D call TRBD2 (6 bases). Deletions cut 5 bases from V and 2 bases from J, with 11 bases between. CDR1 is SQVTM and CDR2 is ANQGSEA in the germline V gene. The CDR3 is 13 amino acids. The CDR3 loop reads CSVNGGATDTQYF. Written as DNA, the CDR3 is TGCAGCGTTAATGGCGGGGCCACAGATACGCAGTATTTT.

Worth noting for this clone: The sample has other DNA sequences that encode this CDR3 too. CDR3 bases: TGCAGCGTCCGGACAGGGGGCGCCTACGAGCAGTACTTC. It translates to CSVRTGGAYEQYF. The V and J genes are TRBV29-1 and TRBJ2-7; 11 nucleotides match TRBD1. The CDR3 spans 13 residues. Germline assignment: CDR1 SQVTM and CDR2 ANQGSEA. Losses at the gene ends were 6 bases for V and 2 bases for J; bases not matched to a gene: 3.

V and J are TRBV21-1 and TRBJ2-3; the D call in the table, TRBD2, was not verified against the DNA. TRBV21-1 represents a pseudogene. The CDR3 is made up of 17 amino acids. Here the CDR3 reads CASSKKSLAGFTDTQYF. The CDR3 DNA reads TGTGCCAGCAGCAAAAAGAGTTTAGCGGGATTCACAGATACGCAGTATTTT.

The CDR3 DNA is TGTGCCTGGAGTCAGCGGTATGCGGATACGCAGTATTTT. It codes for CAWSQRYADTQYF. The rearrangement joins TRBV30 to TRBJ2-3, with D perhaps TRBD2 (5 bases). This CDR3 is built from 13 residues. The V end was cut by 2 bases, the J end by 6 bases, with 12 bases between. Germline V gene sequence: CDR1 GTSNPN, CDR2 SVGIG (reference sequence). The full variable domain, with the rest looked up from reference TRBV30 and TRBJ2-3, is SQTIHQWPATLVQPVGSPLSLECTVEGTSNPNLYWYRQAAGRGLQLLFYSVGIGQISSEVPQNLSASRPQDRQFILSSKKLLLSDSGFYLCAWSQRYADTQYFGPGTRLTVL.

A remark on this clone: A clone one base away is much larger, so this may be a read error. This rearrangement joins TRBV6-6 to TRBJ1-4, with D possibly TRBD1 on 6 matching bases. The ends were cut back, 5 bases at V and 0 bases at J, with 7 bases in the middle. The CDR3 totals 14 residues. The germline V gene encodes CDR1 MNHNY and CDR2 SVGAGI (reference sequence). The CDR3 loop reads CASSRTATNEKLFF. CDR3 nucleotide sequence: TGTGCCAGCAGTAGGACAGCAACTAATGAAAAACTGTTTTTT.

The genes are TRBV10-3 and TRBJ2-7; D might be TRBD1 (5 bases). CDR3 length equals 14 residues. V was shortened by 2 bases and J by 2 bases, with 10 bases between the two germline ends. Germline CDR1 is ENHRY and CDR2 is SYGVKD. CDR3 sequence: CAISETGTTYEQYF. The DNA of the CDR3 is TGTGCCATCAGTGAGACAGGCACAACCTACGAGCAGTACTTC.